The present T cell receptor beta chain was sequenced within a study of cytomegalovirus exposure and HLA in healthy donors. General study findings and limits: Roughly uniform depth of sequencing across donors was assumed in presence/absence analyses. Several top significant clusters appeared, in a later analysis, to be linked to common viral pathogens. Earlier analysis looked at TCR beta V segments, and most were productive about 87% or about 30% of the time.

Both 60 Vbeta primers and 13 Jbeta primers went into the PCR. As processed by the authors: Per a later analysis, the number of unique TCR beta chains was about 80 million, of which around 9.9 million were shared. TCRdb's table, derived via immunoSEQ multiplex PCR, lists solely in-frame clones and lacks some. The DNA was the basis for D and trimming; V, J and clone size are from that table. The table lists approximately 100,000 clones, approximately 76% of them singletons, with roughly 4.9% in the top ten. A word on this clone: Its antigen is undetermined.

Germline V gives CDR1 MNHNY, CDR2 SVGAGI (reference sequence). Trimming at V came to 6 bases and at J to 3 bases, leaving 6 bases not matched to a gene. The CDR3 covers 15 residues. The rearrangement uses TRBV6-6 and TRBJ1-3; 9 bases match TRBD1. The sequence came from a woman aged 18-29 years in good health and CMV-seropositive. The specimen was PBMCs. The CDR3 DNA reads TGTGCCAGCAGGCTGGACAGGGGCGGTGGAAACACCATATATTTT. Translation: CASRLDRGGGNTIYF.